This TCR beta chain was sequenced for a study of shared clonotypes between healthy human individuals. Germline lookup yields CDR1 SGHTS and CDR2 YDEGEE. V was clipped by 1 base and J by 3 bases, with 10 bases between them. This CDR3 has 14 residues. CD45RO-negative CD8 cells positively selected for CCR7 made up the naive population, which excluded terminally differentiated effector memory CD45RA+ cells. The donor cohort consisted entirely of Caucasian adults residing in Nashville, Tennessee. An assay was performed, and its level was deep. The genomic DNA of each subset was split evenly across several immunoSEQ plates. The protocol was immunoSEQ multiplex PCR, while the TCRdb copy is restricted to in-frame clones and leaves out a portion. The sample has about 650,000 clones, about 95% seen once.

The sequence came from a woman aged 25-40 years in good health. The V gene is TRBV5-8, the J gene TRBJ1-1; D is possibly TRBD1 (5 bases). Sequencing input: naive CD8+ T cells sorted from blood. The CDR3, as DNA: TGTGCCAGCAGCTTGACCCAGGGCTACACTGAAGCTTTCTTT. Translated: CASSLTQGYTEAFF.